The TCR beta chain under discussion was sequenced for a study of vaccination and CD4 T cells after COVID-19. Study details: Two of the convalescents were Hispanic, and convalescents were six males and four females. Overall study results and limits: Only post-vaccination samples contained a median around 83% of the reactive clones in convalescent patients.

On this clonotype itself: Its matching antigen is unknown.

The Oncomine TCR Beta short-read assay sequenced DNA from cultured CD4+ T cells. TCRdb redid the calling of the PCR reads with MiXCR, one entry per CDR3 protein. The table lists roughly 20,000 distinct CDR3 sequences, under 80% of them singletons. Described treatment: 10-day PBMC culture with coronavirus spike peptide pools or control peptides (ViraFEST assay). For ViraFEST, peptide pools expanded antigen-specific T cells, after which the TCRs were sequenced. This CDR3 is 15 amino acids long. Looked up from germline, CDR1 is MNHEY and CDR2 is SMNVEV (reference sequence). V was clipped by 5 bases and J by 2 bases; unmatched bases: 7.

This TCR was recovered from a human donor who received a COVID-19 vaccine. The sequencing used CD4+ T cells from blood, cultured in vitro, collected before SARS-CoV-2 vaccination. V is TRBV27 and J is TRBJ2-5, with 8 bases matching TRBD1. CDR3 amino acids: CASSNPGQVQETQYF. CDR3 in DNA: TGTGCCAGCAGTAATCCGGGACAGGTTCAAGAGACCCAGTACTTC.